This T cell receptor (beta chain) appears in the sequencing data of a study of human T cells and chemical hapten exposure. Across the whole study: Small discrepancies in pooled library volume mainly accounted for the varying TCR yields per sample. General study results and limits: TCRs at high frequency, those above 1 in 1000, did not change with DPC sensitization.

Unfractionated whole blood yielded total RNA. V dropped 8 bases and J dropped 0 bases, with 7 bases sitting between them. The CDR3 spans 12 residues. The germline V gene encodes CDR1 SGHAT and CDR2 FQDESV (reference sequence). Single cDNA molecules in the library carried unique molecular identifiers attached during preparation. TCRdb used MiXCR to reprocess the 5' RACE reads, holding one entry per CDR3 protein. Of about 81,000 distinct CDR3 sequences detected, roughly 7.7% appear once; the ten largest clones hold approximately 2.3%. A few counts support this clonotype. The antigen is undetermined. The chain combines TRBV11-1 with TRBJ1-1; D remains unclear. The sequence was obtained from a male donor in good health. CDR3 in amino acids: CASSTLNTEAFF. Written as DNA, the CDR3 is TGTGCCAGCTCCACTTTGAACACTGAAGCTTTCTTT.